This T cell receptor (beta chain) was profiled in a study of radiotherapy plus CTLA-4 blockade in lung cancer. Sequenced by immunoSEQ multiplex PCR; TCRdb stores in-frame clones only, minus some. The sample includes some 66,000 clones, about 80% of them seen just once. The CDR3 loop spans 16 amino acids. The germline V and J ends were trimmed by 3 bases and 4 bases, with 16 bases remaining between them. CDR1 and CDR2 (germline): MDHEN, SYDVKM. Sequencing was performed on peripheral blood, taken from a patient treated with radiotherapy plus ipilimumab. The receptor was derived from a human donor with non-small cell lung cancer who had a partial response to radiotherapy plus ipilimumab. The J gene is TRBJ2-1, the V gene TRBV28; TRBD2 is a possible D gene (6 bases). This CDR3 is CASSFGGATSYNEQFF. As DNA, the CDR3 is TGTGCCAGCAGTTTCGGCGGGGCCACATCTTACAATGAGCAGTTCTTC.